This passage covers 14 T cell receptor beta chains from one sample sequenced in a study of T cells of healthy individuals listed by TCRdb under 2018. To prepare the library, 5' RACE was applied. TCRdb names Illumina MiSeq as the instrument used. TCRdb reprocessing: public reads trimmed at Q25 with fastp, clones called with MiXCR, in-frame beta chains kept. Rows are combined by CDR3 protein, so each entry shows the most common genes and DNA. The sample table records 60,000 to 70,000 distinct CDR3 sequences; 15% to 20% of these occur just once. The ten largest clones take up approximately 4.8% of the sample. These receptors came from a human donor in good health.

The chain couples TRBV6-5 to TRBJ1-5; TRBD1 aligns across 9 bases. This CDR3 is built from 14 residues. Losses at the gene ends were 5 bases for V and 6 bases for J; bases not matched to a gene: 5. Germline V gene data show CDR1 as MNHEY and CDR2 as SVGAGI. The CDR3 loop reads CASSPGQGGQPQHF. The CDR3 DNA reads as TGTGCCAGCAGTCCGGGACAGGGCGGTCAGCCCCAGCATTTT.

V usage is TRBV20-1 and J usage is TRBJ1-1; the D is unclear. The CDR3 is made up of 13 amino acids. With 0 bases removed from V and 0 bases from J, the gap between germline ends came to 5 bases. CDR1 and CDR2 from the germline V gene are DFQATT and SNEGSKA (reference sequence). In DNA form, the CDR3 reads TGCAGTGCTAGAGAGGGGATGAACACTGAAGCTTTCTTT. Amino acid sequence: CSAREGMNTEAFF.

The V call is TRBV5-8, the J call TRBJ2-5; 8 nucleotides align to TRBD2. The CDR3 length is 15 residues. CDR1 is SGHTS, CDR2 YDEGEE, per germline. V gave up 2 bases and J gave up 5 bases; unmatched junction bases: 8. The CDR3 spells CASSFLGREVETQYF. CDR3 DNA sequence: TGTGCCAGCAGCTTTCTGGGGCGGGAGGTGGAGACCCAGTACTTC.

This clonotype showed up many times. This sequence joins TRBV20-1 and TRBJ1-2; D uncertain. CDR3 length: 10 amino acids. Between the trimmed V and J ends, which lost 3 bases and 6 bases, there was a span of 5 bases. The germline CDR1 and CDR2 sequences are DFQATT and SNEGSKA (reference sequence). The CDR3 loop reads CSASGDGYTF. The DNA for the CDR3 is TGCAGTGCTAGCGGGGATGGCTACACCTTC.

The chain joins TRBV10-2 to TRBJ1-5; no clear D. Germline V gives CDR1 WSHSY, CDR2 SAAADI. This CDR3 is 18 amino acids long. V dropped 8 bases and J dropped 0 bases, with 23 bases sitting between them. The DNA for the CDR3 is TGCGCCAGCTTGGCCCGAAGCGACCCCGTATATAGCAATCAGCCCCAGCATTTT. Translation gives CASLARSDPVYSNQPQHF.

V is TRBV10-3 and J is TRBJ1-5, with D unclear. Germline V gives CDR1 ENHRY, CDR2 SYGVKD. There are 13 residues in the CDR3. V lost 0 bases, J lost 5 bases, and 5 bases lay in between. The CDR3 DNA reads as TGTGCCATCAGTGAGTCGCGAGATCAGCCCCAGCATTTT. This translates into CAISESRDQPQHF.

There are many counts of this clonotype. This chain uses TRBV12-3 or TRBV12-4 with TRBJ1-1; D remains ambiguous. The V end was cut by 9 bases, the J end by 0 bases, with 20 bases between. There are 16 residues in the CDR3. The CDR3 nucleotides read TGTGCCAGTAGTAACCGGGCCTTGGGTATGAACACTGAAGCTTTCTTT. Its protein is CASSNRALGMNTEAFF.

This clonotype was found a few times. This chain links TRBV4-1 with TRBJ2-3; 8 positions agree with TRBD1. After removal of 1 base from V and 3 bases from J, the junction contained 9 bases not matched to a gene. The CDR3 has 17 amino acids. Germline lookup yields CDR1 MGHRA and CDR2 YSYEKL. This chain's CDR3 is CASSQGRGQGRTDTQYF. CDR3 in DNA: TGCGCCAGCAGCCAAGGCCGCGGACAGGGACGGACAGATACGCAGTATTTT.

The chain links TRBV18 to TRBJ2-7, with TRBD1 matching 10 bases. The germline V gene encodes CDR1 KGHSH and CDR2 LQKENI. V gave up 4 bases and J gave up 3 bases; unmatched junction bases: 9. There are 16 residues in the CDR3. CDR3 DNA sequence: TGTGCCAGCTCACAGTGGGGACAGGGGACCCACTACGAGCAGTACTTC. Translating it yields CASSQWGQGTHYEQYF.

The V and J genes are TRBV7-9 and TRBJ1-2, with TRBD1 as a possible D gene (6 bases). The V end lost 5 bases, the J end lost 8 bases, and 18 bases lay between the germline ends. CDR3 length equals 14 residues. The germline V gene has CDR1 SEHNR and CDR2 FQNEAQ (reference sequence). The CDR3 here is CASSPLGGASGYTF. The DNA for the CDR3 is TGTGCCAGCAGCCCATTGGGGGGGGCATCCGGCTACACCTTC.

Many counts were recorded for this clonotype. DNA for the CDR3: TGTGCCACCGGGACAGGTGCCTACGAGCAGTACTTC. Residues: CATGTGAYEQYF. This rearrangement joins TRBV27 to TRBJ2-7; TRBD1 aligns across 8 bases. CDR1 and CDR2 from the germline V gene are MNHEY and SMNVEV (reference sequence). V was pared by 10 bases and J by 2 bases, with 4 bases of the junction left unmatched. This CDR3 contains 12 residues.

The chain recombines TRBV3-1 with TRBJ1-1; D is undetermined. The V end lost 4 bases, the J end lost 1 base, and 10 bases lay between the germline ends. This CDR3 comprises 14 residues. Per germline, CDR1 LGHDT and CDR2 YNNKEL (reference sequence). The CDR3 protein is CASSPSPGNTEAFF. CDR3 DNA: TGTGCCAGCAGCCCATCTCCAGGGAACACTGAAGCTTTCTTT.

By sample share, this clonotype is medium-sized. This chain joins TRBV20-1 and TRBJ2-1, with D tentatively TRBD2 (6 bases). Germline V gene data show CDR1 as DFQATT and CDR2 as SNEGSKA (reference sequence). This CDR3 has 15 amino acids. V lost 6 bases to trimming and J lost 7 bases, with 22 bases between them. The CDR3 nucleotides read TGCAGTGCCACTTACATGGGGGGAGAAAGGAATGAGCAGTTCTTC. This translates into CSATYMGGERNEQFF.

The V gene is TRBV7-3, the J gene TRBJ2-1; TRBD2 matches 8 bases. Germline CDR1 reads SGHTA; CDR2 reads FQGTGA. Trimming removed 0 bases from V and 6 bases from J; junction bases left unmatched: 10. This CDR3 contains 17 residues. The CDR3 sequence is CASSLTSVAGYGNEQFF. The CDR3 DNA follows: TGTGCCAGCAGCTTAACGTCAGTAGCGGGATACGGCAATGAGCAGTTCTTC.